One and the same sample provided the 27 T cell receptor beta chains below, sequenced in a study of blood T cell repertoires in COVID-19. Assay used: immunoSEQ multiplex PCR; TCRdb lists only in-frame clones, some missing. The top ten clones hold approximately 8.1% of a sample with roughly 200,000 clones, around 80% of them seen once. Sequenced: peripheral blood. These TCRs come from a woman aged 55 to 70 with COVID-19, enrolled during active disease.

This clone is a singleton in its sample. The chain has TRBV27 and TRBJ1-1; 8 nucleotides match TRBD1. The CDR3 contains 13 residues. V was clipped by 6 bases and J by 5 bases; unmatched bases: 5. Germline CDR1 and CDR2: MNHEY and SMNVEV (reference sequence). In nucleotides, the CDR3 is TGTGCCAGCAGACCCACAGGGGGAACTGAAGCTTTCTTT. Translated, it gives CASRPTGGTEAFF.

This clone was detected a few times. The gene calls are TRBV5-1 and TRBJ1-5, with TRBD1 matching over 8 bases. The CDR3 loop spans 17 amino acids. The germline CDR1 and CDR2 sequences are SGHRS and YFSETQ. V lost 0 bases to trimming and J lost 2 bases; unmatched junction nucleotides: 7. CDR3 coding DNA: TGCGCCAGCAGCTTGGGCCCGACAGGGGAGGGCAATCAGCCCCAGCATTTT. Its translation is CASSLGPTGEGNQPQHF. Using reference TRBV5-1 and TRBJ1-5 for the parts outside the CDR3, the full variable domain is KAGVTQTPRYLIKTRGQQVTLSCSPISGHRSVSWYQQTPGQGLQFLFEYFSETQRNKGNFPGRFSGRQFSNSRSEMNVSTLELGDSALYLCASSLGPTGEGNQPQHFGDGTRLSIL.

The chain carries TRBV5-6 and TRBJ1-3; D not certain. The CDR3 is made up of 16 amino acids. The germline gives CDR1 SGHDT, CDR2 YYEEEE. V was pared by 0 bases and J by 0 bases, with 10 bases between. The CDR3: CASSLGPTSSGNTIYF. The CDR3 bases are TGTGCCAGCAGCTTGGGTCCCACTAGCTCTGGAAACACCATATATTTT.

The chain carries TRBV5-1 and TRBJ2-1; 9 nucleotides match TRBD2. J lost 3 bases, V lost 3 bases, and 4 bases had no gene match. Germline V gene lookup returns CDR1 SGHRS and CDR2 YFSETQ. The CDR3 is 15 residues long. DNA for the CDR3: TGCGCCAGCAGCTCCAATAGCGGGAGCTACAATGAGCAGTTCTTC. This encodes CASSSNSGSYNEQFF.

This chain joins TRBV7-3 and TRBJ2-3, with TRBD2 matching over 14 bases. Germline V gene sequence: CDR1 SGHTA, CDR2 FQGTGA. The CDR3 consists of 18 residues. Trimming at V came to 0 bases and at J to 4 bases, leaving 6 bases not matched to a gene. The CDR3, as DNA: TGTGCCAGCAGCTTAACGGGACTAGCGGGAGTAGGAGCAGATACGCAGTATTTT. Its protein is CASSLTGLAGVGADTQYF.

V and J are TRBV4-2 and TRBJ1-6; D might be TRBD1 (6 bases). This CDR3 contains 16 residues. The germline gives CDR1 LGHNA, CDR2 YNFKEQ. The V gene lost 3 bases and the J gene lost 7 bases, with 16 bases spanning the gap. DNA of the CDR3: TGTGCCAGCAGCCACGACCGGGACACACGAAATTCACCCCTCCACTTT. This gives the protein CASSHDRDTRNSPLHF.

This chain connects TRBV5-4 to TRBJ2-1; tentative D call: TRBD2 (5 bases). Trimming removed 3 bases from V and 3 bases from J, with 13 bases in between. The CDR3 spans 15 residues. Germline CDR1 and CDR2: SGHNT and YYREEE (reference sequence). The CDR3 sequence is CASSSRGVFYNEQFF. CDR3 DNA: TGTGCCAGCAGCTCCCGGGGAGTCTTCTACAATGAGCAGTTCTTC.

The gene calls are TRBV7-2 and TRBJ2-3; 8 bases are shared with TRBD2. V dropped 2 bases and J dropped 5; count of bases not matched to a gene: 9. Germline values: CDR1 SGHTA, CDR2 FQGNSA. The CDR3 length is 16 residues. CDR3: CASSLTAGAGEDTQYF. Written as DNA, the CDR3 is TGTGCCAGCAGCTTAACAGCGGGAGCGGGGGAAGATACGCAGTATTTT.

V usage is TRBV28 and J usage is TRBJ1-5, with 7 bases lining up with TRBD1. The CDR3 has 14 residues. Germline trimming cut 6 bases from V and 4 bases from J; bases unmatched to any gene: 6. Germline CDR1 is MDHEN and CDR2 is SYDVKM. In DNA form, the CDR3 reads TGTGCCAGCAGAAAAGGGGGCGGAAATCAGCCCCAGCATTTT. Translation gives CASRKGGGNQPQHF.

This chain links TRBV9 with TRBJ2-6; 7 bases align to TRBD1. The ends lost 0 bases at V and 5 bases at J; junction bases unmatched: 2. CDR1 is SGDLS and CDR2 is YYNGEE in the germline V gene. CDR3 length: 15 amino acids. CDR3 sequence (DNA): TGTGCCAGCAGCGTAGAGGGGGCTCGGGCCAACGTCCTGACTTTC. Translated: CASSVEGARANVLTF.

The rearrangement joins TRBV11-1 to TRBJ1-1; possibly TRBD1 for D (6 bases). The CDR3 runs 14 residues. Deletions cut 6 bases from V and 0 bases from J, with 11 bases between. The germline V gene has CDR1 SGHAT and CDR2 FQDESV (reference sequence). CDR3 protein: CASSHTGMNTEAFF. The CDR3 bases are TGTGCCAGCAGTCATACAGGGATGAACACTGAAGCTTTCTTT. Based on the CDR3 plus reference TRBV11-1 and TRBJ1-1, the full variable domain is EAEVAQSPRYKITEKSQAVAFWCDPISGHATLYWYRQILGQGPELLVQFQDESVVDDSQLPKDRFSAERLKGVDSTLKIQPAELGDSAMYLCASSHTGMNTEAFFGQGTRLTVV.

V usage is TRBV2 and J usage is TRBJ2-3; TRBD2 matches 9 bases. The CDR3 covers 16 residues. The germline gives CDR1 SNHLY, CDR2 FYNNEI. With 4 bases clipped from V and 0 bases from J, the junction kept 5 bases outside the gene matches. CDR3 DNA: TGTGCCAGCAGTGCCTTAGCGGGGGCTAGCACAGATACGCAGTATTTT. Protein sequence: CASSALAGASTDTQYF. The full variable domain, in which reference TRBV2 and TRBJ2-3 provide the parts outside the CDR3, is EPEVTQTPSHQVTQMGQEVILRCVPISNHLYFYWYRQILGQKVEFLVSFYNNEISEKSEIFDDQFSVERPDGSNFTLKIRSTKLEDSAMYFCASSALAGASTDTQYFGPGTRLTVL.

The rearrangement joins TRBV6-2 or TRBV6-3 to TRBJ1-2; no reliable D call. CDR1 MNHEY and CDR2 SVGEGT come from the germline V gene. V was clipped by 2 bases and J by 0 bases, with 10 bases between them. The length of the CDR3 is 15 residues. CDR3 in amino acids: CASSYPTSANYGYTF. The CDR3 coding sequence is TGTGCCAGCAGTTACCCCACGTCAGCTAACTATGGCTACACCTTC.

The chain links TRBV7-9 to TRBJ2-1, with D perhaps TRBD2 (6 bases). The V gene's germline CDR1 is SEHNR and CDR2 FQNEAQ (reference sequence). This CDR3 is built from 14 residues. V lost 5 bases and J 1 base, leaving 9 bases between the germline ends. The CDR3 DNA reads TGTGCCAGCAGCCCCGGGAGATCCTACAATGAGCAGTTCTTC. Translation: CASSPGRSYNEQFF. The full variable domain, with the rest looked up from reference TRBV7-9 and TRBJ2-1, is DTGVSQNPRHKITKRGQNVTFRCDPISEHNRLYWYRQTLGQGPEFLTYFQNEAQLEKSRLLSDRFSAERPKGSFSTLEIQRTEQGDSAMYLCASSPGRSYNEQFFGPGTRLTVL.

The V gene is TRBV7-8, the J gene TRBJ1-2, with D unresolved. The CDR3 consists of 15 residues. Trimming left V 3 bases short and J 3 bases short, with 14 bases between. Germline CDR1 and CDR2: SGHVS and FQNEAQ. As DNA, the CDR3 is TGTGCCAGCAGCTTGGGGAGGAGGCAGGACTATGGCTACACCTTC. Translating it yields CASSLGRRQDYGYTF.

The V and J genes are TRBV9 and TRBJ2-3, with a tentative D call TRBD1 (5 bases). V was clipped by 4 bases and J by 4 bases, with 10 bases between them. The CDR3 consists of 13 residues. CDR1 and CDR2 from the germline V gene are SGDLS and YYNGEE. The CDR3 here is CASSSRQSDTQYF. The CDR3 nucleotides read TGTGCCAGCAGCTCCCGACAGTCAGATACGCAGTATTTT.

The V gene is TRBV15, the J gene TRBJ1-5, with D unresolved. The CDR3 sequence is 15 residues long. The germline CDR1 and CDR2 sequences are LNHNV and YYDKDF (reference sequence). V was cut by 1 base and J by 1 base, with 8 bases left in between. CDR3 residues: CATSRGTPSNQPQHF. The CDR3 nucleotides are TGTGCCACCAGCAGAGGGACTCCCAGCAATCAGCCCCAGCATTTT.

This chain uses TRBV24-1 with TRBJ2-2, with 9 bases matching TRBD1. This CDR3 spans 15 amino acids. V lost 5 bases and J lost 6; bases outside the gene matches: 6. CDR1 and CDR2 (germline): KGHDR, SFDVKD. The CDR3 nucleotides are TGTGCCACCAGTGGTATACAGGGGGCGGCCGGGGAGCTGTTTTTT. Its protein product is CATSGIQGAAGELFF.

The chain carries TRBV6-5 and TRBJ1-2; D is ambiguous. The CDR3 has 13 amino acids. V lost 2 bases, J lost 8 bases, and 12 bases lay in between. Germline loops: CDR1 MNHEY, CDR2 SVGAGI. The CDR3 loop reads CASSYLGREGYTF. CDR3 nucleotide sequence: TGTGCCAGCAGTTACCTGGGCCGCGAGGGCTACACCTTC.

CDR3 DNA sequence: TGTGCCTCACAGGGACAGTATGGCTACACCTTC. Amino acids: CASQGQYGYTF. The rearrangement links TRBV28 to TRBJ1-2; 7 bases are a match to TRBD1. Germline V gene sequence: CDR1 MDHEN, CDR2 SYDVKM. The CDR3 is made up of 11 amino acids. V shed 11 bases and J 5 bases; nucleotides not matched to a gene: 5.

The chain joins TRBV6-2 or TRBV6-3 to TRBJ2-5; 7 nucleotides agree with TRBD2. The trim removed 6 bases at V and 2 bases at J, leaving 12 bases unmatched. Germline loops: CDR1 MNHEY, CDR2 SVGEGT. The CDR3 length is 16 residues. The CDR3 DNA reads as TGTGCCAGCAGCCGTTCTAGCGGTAATCGTCAAGAGACCCAGTACTTC. Translated: CASSRSSGNRQETQYF.

The chain uses TRBV11-1 and TRBJ1-2; D gene ambiguous. Germline loops: CDR1 SGHAT, CDR2 FQDESV (reference sequence). CDR3 length: 13 residues. Trimming took off 5 bases at V and 5 bases at J, with 12 bases between the two ends. The CDR3 DNA reads TGTGCCAGCAGCCACGCTACTCGGTATGGCTACACCTTC. Residues: CASSHATRYGYTF.

In regard to this clone: One end of the junction varies from germline; a read error may be responsible. This sequence joins TRBV7-7 and TRBJ2-5; 9 nucleotides agree with TRBD1. Germline V gene sequence: CDR1 SSHAT, CDR2 FNYEAQ (reference sequence). The CDR3 totals 13 residues. The CDR3 DNA follows: TGTGCTAGCAGCACAGGGGGCTTCGAGACCCAGTACTTC. It is translated as CASSTGGFETQYF.

The chain uses TRBV18 and TRBJ1-4; no clear D gene. V was cut by 1 base and J by 8 bases, with 14 bases left in between. Germline V gene lookup returns CDR1 KGHSH and CDR2 LQKENI. The CDR3 is 15 amino acids. For the CDR3, the DNA is TGTGCCAGCTCACCACAGAACCTGGCCAGAGAAAAACTGTTTTTT. Translation gives CASSPQNLAREKLFF.

The chain carries TRBV5-1 and TRBJ1-1; D is perhaps TRBD1 (5 bases). The CDR3 has 15 amino acids. The V end lost 3 bases, the J end lost 2 bases, and 14 bases lay between the germline ends. Germline-derived CDR1 and CDR2 are SGHRS and YFSETQ. The CDR3 DNA reads as TGCGCCAGCAGCTCGGGAGGGGCACGCAACACTGAAGCTTTCTTT. This translates into CASSSGGARNTEAFF.

This chain uses TRBV7-2 with TRBJ1-6; 8 bases are shared with TRBD1. CDR1 SGHTA and CDR2 FQGNSA come from the germline V gene. The junction had 7 bases not matched to a gene; V was cut back by 2 bases and J by 10 bases. The CDR3 has 15 amino acids. Here the CDR3 reads CASSLRDRRGSPLHF. As DNA, the CDR3 is TGTGCCAGCAGCTTAAGGGACAGGAGAGGGTCACCCCTCCACTTT. The full variable domain, rest sourced from reference TRBV7-2 and TRBJ1-6, is GAGVSQSPSNKVTEKGKDVELRCDPISGHTALYWYRQSLGQGLEFLIYFQGNSAPDKSGLPSDRFSAERTGGSVSTLTIQRTQQEDSAVYLCASSLRDRRGSPLHFGNGTRLTVT.

This clone has only a few counts. The rearrangement joins TRBV6-2 or TRBV6-3 to TRBJ2-5; 9 nucleotides align to TRBD2. There are 15 residues in the CDR3. Trimming removed 6 bases from V and 1 base from J; junction bases left unmatched: 6. The germline V gene has CDR1 MNHEY and CDR2 SVGEGT. The CDR3 loop reads CASSPVTSGQETQYF. As DNA, the CDR3 is TGTGCCAGCAGCCCGGTGACTAGCGGCCAAGAGACCCAGTACTTC.